This paragraph covers one TCR beta chain sequence. Its specificity is unknown. These data belong to a study of cytomegalovirus exposure and HLA in healthy donors. The PCR ran on 60 Vbeta and 13 Jbeta primers. Method: immunoSEQ multiplex PCR; TCRdb's copy keeps in-frame clones and lacks some. This sample carries roughly 93,000 clones, around 72% of them seen once, and the ten largest clones take approximately 2%. Findings and caveats of the study: Reportedly, diagnosis of cytomegalovirus status by the classifier showed high specificity and sensitivity. The HLA-A and HLA-B alleles of most subjects were reportedly predicted accurately from TCR beta sequences. Later analysis demonstrated an association between a missense DCLRE1C variant and TCR beta V- and J-gene trimming.

Germline assignment: CDR1 MNHNY and CDR2 SVGAGI (reference sequence). This CDR3 spans 13 amino acids. J lost 3 bases, V lost 10 bases, and 3 bases had no gene match. Healthy bone marrow donors made up the cohort. This TCR derives from a male donor in good health and CMV-seronegative. V and J are TRBV6-6 and TRBJ2-7; TRBD2 matches at 13 bases. The sample was PBMCs. In DNA form, the CDR3 reads TGTGCCACCCGGACTAGCGGGGGCTACGAGCAGTACTTC. Protein product: CATRTSGGYEQYF.